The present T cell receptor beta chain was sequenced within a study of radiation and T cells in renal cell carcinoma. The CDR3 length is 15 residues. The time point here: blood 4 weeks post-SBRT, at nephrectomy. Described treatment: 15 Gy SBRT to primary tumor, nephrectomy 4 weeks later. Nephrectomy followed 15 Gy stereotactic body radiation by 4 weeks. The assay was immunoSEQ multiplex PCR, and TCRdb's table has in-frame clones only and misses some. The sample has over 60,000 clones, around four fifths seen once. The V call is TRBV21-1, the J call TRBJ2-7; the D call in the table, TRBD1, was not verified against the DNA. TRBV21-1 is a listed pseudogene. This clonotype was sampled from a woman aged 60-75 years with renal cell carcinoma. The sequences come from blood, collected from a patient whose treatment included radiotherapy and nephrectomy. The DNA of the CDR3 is TGTGCCAGCAGCACAAGGACAGGGGCGCCCTACGAGCAGTACTTC. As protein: CASSTRTGAPYEQYF.